The 21 T cell receptor beta chains below all came from one sample that was sequenced in a study of OX40 agonist ivuxolimab in advanced cancers. Sequenced by immunoSEQ multiplex PCR; TCRdb stores in-frame clones only, minus some. The repertoire holds roughly 35,000 clones, with about 88% as singletons. Source: CD4+ or CD8+ T cells sorted from blood, taken in a trial of the OX40 agonist ivuxolimab. These receptors were taken from an adult with an advanced solid tumor such as melanoma, head and neck, liver or kidney cancer.

This sequence joins TRBV7-2 and TRBJ2-3; 10 bases align to TRBD2. CDR3 length: 16 residues. Germline CDR1 SGHTA, CDR2 FQGNSA. Germline trimming cut 0 bases from V and 1 base from J; bases unmatched to any gene: 1. The CDR3 region is CASSLALAGGTDTQYF. Written as DNA, the CDR3 is TGTGCCAGCAGCTTAGCGCTAGCGGGGGGCACAGATACGCAGTATTTT.

The chain combines TRBV10-1 with TRBJ2-2; 7 bases match TRBD2. CDR1 is WNHNN, CDR2 SYGVQD, per germline (reference sequence). J was trimmed by 7 bases and V by 6 bases; bases with no gene match: 8. The CDR3 has 14 residues. The CDR3 DNA follows: TGCGCCAGCAGAATGTTTCGGGAGGACGGGGAGCTGTTTTTT. It is translated as CASRMFREDGELFF.

The V and J genes are TRBV15 and TRBJ1-6; D call uncertain. V lost 0 bases and J 10 bases, leaving 7 bases between the germline ends. CDR1 is LNHNV, CDR2 YYDKDF, per germline (reference sequence). The CDR3 sequence is 13 residues long. CDR3 protein: CATSRDPWSPLHF. CDR3 DNA: TGTGCCACCAGCAGAGATCCCTGGTCACCCCTCCACTTT. The full variable domain, in which reference TRBV15 and TRBJ1-6 provide the parts outside the CDR3, is DAMVIQNPRYQVTQFGKPVTLSCSQTLNHNVMYWYQQKSSQAPKLLFHYYDKDFNNEADTPDNFQSRRPNTSFCFLDIRSPGLGDTAMYLCATSRDPWSPLHFGNGTRLTVT.

The V call is TRBV28, the J call TRBJ2-3, with 8 bases fitting TRBD1. Germline V gene data show CDR1 as MDHEN and CDR2 as SYDVKM. Losses at the gene ends were 6 bases for V and 2 bases for J; bases not matched to a gene: 7. The CDR3 has 15 residues. CDR3 sequence reads: CASRGQAPLTDTQYF. The CDR3 DNA sequence: TGTGCCAGCAGGGGACAGGCGCCCCTCACAGATACGCAGTATTTT.

The chain recombines TRBV18 with TRBJ2-7, with 9 positions matching TRBD1. Germline CDR1 reads KGHSH; CDR2 reads LQKENI. V shed 3 bases and J 3 bases; nucleotides not matched to a gene: 6. The CDR3 loop spans 15 amino acids. The DNA for the CDR3 is TGTGCCAGCTCACCGCAGGACAGGGGCCGCTACGAGCAGTACTTC. This encodes CASSPQDRGRYEQYF.

The chain has TRBV28 and TRBJ2-2, with D maybe TRBD2 (6 bases). The CDR3 sequence is 18 residues long. Trimming shortened V by 3 bases and J by 2 bases, and 19 bases separated the two germline ends. CDR1 is MDHEN and CDR2 is SYDVKM in the germline V gene. The DNA for the CDR3 is TGTGCCAGCAGTTTTTGGGTTTGGGGGGAAGTTAACACCGGGGAGCTGTTTTTT. Residues: CASSFWVWGEVNTGELFF.

This chain joins TRBV11-1 and TRBJ1-1; D is undetermined. CDR3 length: 13 residues. Germline CDR1 reads SGHAT; CDR2 reads FQDESV (reference sequence). The germline V and J ends were trimmed by 1 base and 7 bases, with 10 bases remaining between them. The CDR3 loop is CASSLGGAGEAFF. The DNA for the CDR3 is TGTGCCAGCAGCTTAGGTGGAGCAGGTGAAGCTTTCTTT.

This CDR3 is CASSLAPSGRATDTQYF. CDR3 DNA: TGCGCCAGCAGCTTGGCCCCTAGCGGGAGGGCCACAGATACGCAGTATTTT. The V gene is TRBV5-1, the J gene TRBJ2-3; 12 bases fit TRBD2. V trimming: 0 bases; J trimming: 2 bases; junction bases outside the gene matches: 4. Germline CDR1 SGHRS, CDR2 YFSETQ. The CDR3 length is 17 residues.

The CDR3 spells CASSIGSGGSYTQYF. For the CDR3, the DNA is TGTGCCAGTAGTATAGGTAGCGGAGGATCTTATACGCAGTATTTT. This chain joins TRBV19 and TRBJ2-3; D may be TRBD2 (6 bases). The CDR3 is 15 residues long. Germline V lookup: CDR1 LNHDA, CDR2 SQIVND (reference sequence). V lost 1 base and J 7 bases, leaving 15 bases between the germline ends.

V usage is TRBV6-1 and J usage is TRBJ2-5; D not certain. This CDR3 is 15 amino acids long. Germline V gives CDR1 MNHNS, CDR2 SASEGT. With 7 bases removed from V and 0 bases from J, the gap between germline ends came to 15 bases. Written as DNA, the CDR3 is TGTGCCAGCACAGAAGGGCACTACTACCAAGAGACCCAGTACTTC. Amino acid sequence: CASTEGHYYQETQYF.

The V call is TRBV7-2, the J call TRBJ2-5, with 9 positions matching TRBD2. V lost 6 bases, J lost 7 bases, and 21 bases stayed unmatched. CDR3 size: 18 residues. The germline gives CDR1 SGHTA, CDR2 FQGNSA. The CDR3 loop reads CASSPPRWERGARGTQYF. CDR3 DNA sequence: TGTGCCAGCAGTCCTCCTCGGTGGGAGCGGGGGGCCCGGGGGACCCAGTACTTC.

This clone was seen just once. The chain is built from TRBV4-1 and TRBJ2-7, with D possibly being TRBD2 (6 bases). CDR3 length: 15 residues. Germline CDR1 is MGHRA and CDR2 is YSYEKL. Trimming shortened V by 1 base and J by 6 bases, and 16 bases separated the two germline ends. CDR3 protein: CASSQVVGGDLEQYF. The CDR3 DNA is TGCGCCAGCAGCCAAGTGGTCGGCGGGGACCTCGAGCAGTACTTC.

The chain carries TRBV11-2 and TRBJ2-2; D unresolved. V lost 5 bases to trimming and J lost 2 bases, with 9 bases between them. CDR3 length: 14 residues. CDR1 is SGHAT, CDR2 FQNNGV, per germline. The CDR3 is CASSPLVNTGELFF. In DNA form, the CDR3 reads TGTGCCAGCAGCCCGCTAGTCAACACCGGGGAGCTGTTTTTT.

Written as DNA, the CDR3 is TGTGCCACCAGCAGAGCGCGGCCGCGCCTTAGCAATCAGCCCCAGCATTTT. Translation gives CATSRARPRLSNQPQHF. The gene calls are TRBV15 and TRBJ1-5; D is uncertain. The V and J ends lost 1 base and 0 bases respectively, with 13 bases between them. Germline V gene data show CDR1 as LNHNV and CDR2 as YYDKDF (reference sequence). This CDR3 region has 17 residues.

The chain employs TRBV11-2 and TRBJ1-1; the D is unclear. CDR1 and CDR2 (germline): SGHAT, FQNNGV. V was clipped by 3 bases and J by 1 base, with 6 bases between them. This CDR3 is built from 13 residues. CDR3 loop: CASSFSRNTEAFF. DNA of the CDR3: TGTGCCAGCAGCTTTTCCCGGAACACTGAAGCTTTCTTT. The complete variable domain, with remaining parts taken from reference TRBV11-2 and TRBJ1-1, reads EAGVAQSPRYKIIEKRQSVAFWCNPISGHATLYWYQQILGQGPKLLIQFQNNGVVDDSQLPKDRFSAERLKGVDSTLKIQPAKLEDSAVYLCASSFSRNTEAFFGQGTRLTVV.

The chain is built from TRBV27 and TRBJ1-4; weak D call: TRBD1 (5 bases). Germline CDR1 and CDR2: MNHEY and SMNVEV (reference sequence). The germline V and J ends were trimmed by 5 bases and 7 bases, with 17 bases remaining between them. This CDR3 is 15 amino acids long. The DNA of the CDR3 is TGTGCCAGCAGTCGCAGGGCCCTGCCAGGTGAAAAACTGTTTTTT. Its protein is CASSRRALPGEKLFF. Complete variable domain (other parts from reference TRBV27 and TRBJ1-4): EAQVTQNPRYLITVTGKKLTVTCSQNMNHEYMSWYRQDPGLGLRQIYYSMNVEVTDKGDVPEGYKVSRKEKRNFPLILESPSPNQTSLYFCASSRRALPGEKLFFGSGTQLSVL.

The chain employs TRBV6-1 and TRBJ1-4; D remains unclear. The germline CDR1 and CDR2 sequences are MNHNS and SASEGT. The CDR3 totals 13 residues. The ends were cut back, 8 bases at V and 12 bases at J, with 19 bases in the middle. The DNA for the CDR3 is TGTGCCAGCGGAGGAGCTGTGACCGAGCAACTGTTTTTT. Residues: CASGGAVTEQLFF.

This clone was seen a handful of times. The DNA for the CDR3 is TGTGCCAGTGGGGGACAGGGTCTCGCGAAGAACACTGAAGCTTTCTTT. This encodes CASGGQGLAKNTEAFF. The chain couples TRBV19 to TRBJ1-1, with 9 bases lining up with TRBD1. Germline-derived CDR1 and CDR2 are LNHDA and SQIVND (reference sequence). The ends lost 8 bases at V and 1 base at J; junction bases unmatched: 11. This CDR3 spans 16 amino acids. The variable domain in full, with the rest retrieved from reference TRBV19 and TRBJ1-1, is DGGITQSPKYLFRKEGQNVTLSCEQNLNHDAMYWYRQDPGQGLRLIYYSQIVNDFQKGDIAEGYSVSREKKESFPLTVTSAQKNPTAFYLCASGGQGLAKNTEAFFGQGTRLTVV.

The chain couples TRBV18 to TRBJ2-5, with D maybe TRBD1 (6 bases). The germline V and J ends were trimmed by 6 bases and 2 bases, with 10 bases remaining between them. The CDR3 extends over 13 amino acids. Germline values: CDR1 KGHSH, CDR2 LQKENI. CDR3 DNA: TGTGCCAGCTCGCGGACAGTACAAGAGACCCAGTACTTC. Its protein is CASSRTVQETQYF.

The genes are TRBV4-1 and TRBJ1-2; 7 bases match TRBD1. This CDR3 region has 16 residues. Germline CDR1 and CDR2: MGHRA and YSYEKL. Trimming removed 1 base from V and 4 bases from J; junction bases left unmatched: 9. CDR3 sequence: CASSQGFGTVSYGYTF. CDR3 DNA sequence: TGCGCCAGCAGCCAAGGATTTGGGACAGTATCCTATGGCTACACCTTC.

This chain connects TRBV2 to TRBJ1-2; 7 nucleotides line up with TRBD1. V dropped 4 bases and J dropped 10; count of bases not matched to a gene: 15. The germline gives CDR1 SNHLY, CDR2 FYNNEI. This CDR3 is built from 15 residues. The CDR3: CASSGKGTAGDDYTF. In DNA, the CDR3 is TGTGCCAGCAGTGGAAAAGGGACAGCTGGGGATGACTACACCTTC.